These 18 T cell receptor beta chains were all obtained from the same sample, sequenced in a study of T cells in localized non-small cell lung cancer. TCRdb's copy holds only in-frame clones and misses some; the assay was immunoSEQ multiplex PCR. Of 20,000 to 25,000 clones listed, more than 85% are singletons. The sample in question was PBMCs, obtained before any cancer treatment. These receptors were taken from a man aged 40 to 70 with stage II squamous cell lung carcinoma.

The V call is TRBV6-5, the J call TRBJ2-1; D could derive from TRBD1 or TRBD2 (5 bases each). Germline CDR1 and CDR2: MNHEY and SVGAGI. The V gene lost 2 bases and the J gene lost 4 bases, with 6 bases spanning the gap. There are 13 residues in the CDR3. The CDR3 loop reads CASSYGGYNEQFF. CDR3 coding DNA: TGTGCCAGCAGTTACGGGGGATACAATGAGCAGTTCTTC.

The chain joins TRBV2 to TRBJ1-6, with 7 positions matching TRBD1. Germline V gene sequence: CDR1 SNHLY, CDR2 FYNNEI. Trimming took 9 bases from V and 14 from J; bases not matched to a gene: 4. The CDR3 spans 10 residues. The CDR3: CASYRGTLHF. CDR3 DNA: TGTGCCAGTTACAGGGGAACCCTCCACTTT.

The rearrangement links TRBV7-8 to TRBJ1-1; D gene uncertain. Trimming shortened V by 2 bases and J by 5 bases, and 9 bases separated the two germline ends. The CDR3 spans 13 residues. Germline assignment: CDR1 SGHVS and CDR2 FQNEAQ. CDR3 loop: CASSLRRETEAFF. The CDR3 bases are TGTGCCAGCAGCTTACGGCGGGAAACTGAAGCTTTCTTT.

This rearrangement joins TRBV7-2 to TRBJ1-5, with D unclear. CDR1 is SGHTA, CDR2 FQGNSA, per germline. V gave up 1 base and J gave up 1 base, with 8 bases separating them. This CDR3 has 15 residues. The CDR3 region is CASSLEVRSNQPQHF. Here the CDR3 DNA reads TGTGCCAGCAGCTTAGAGGTTAGGAGCAATCAGCCCCAGCATTTT.

V usage is TRBV28 and J usage is TRBJ2-1; D might be TRBD1 (6 bases). Trimming removed 2 bases from V and 10 bases from J, with 9 bases in between. Germline CDR1 MDHEN, CDR2 SYDVKM. The CDR3 is 12 residues long. CDR3 nucleotide sequence: TGTGCCAGCAGTTTAAGGGGGTACGAGCAGTTCTTC. As protein: CASSLRGYEQFF.

This chain links TRBV29-1 with TRBJ1-2; D gene uncertain. Germline CDR1 and CDR2: SQVTM and ANQGSEA. This CDR3 has 14 amino acids. Trimming stripped 1 base from V and 8 bases from J, with 17 bases between. The CDR3 is CSVEASVGTWGYTF. The CDR3 nucleotides read TGCAGCGTTGAAGCGTCGGTGGGAACGTGGGGCTACACCTTC.

The chain is built from TRBV19 and TRBJ1-1; D perhaps matches TRBD1 (6 bases). CDR1 is LNHDA and CDR2 is SQIVND in the germline V gene (reference sequence). V was shortened by 7 bases and J by 0 bases, with 12 bases between the two germline ends. CDR3 length: 14 residues. CDR3 amino acids: CASTQTGMNTEAFF. The CDR3 DNA follows: TGTGCCAGTACCCAAACAGGGATGAACACTGAAGCTTTCTTT.

This clone was observed a handful of times. The J gene is TRBJ1-1, the V gene TRBV7-2, with D uncertain. This CDR3 comprises 13 residues. The V end lost 5 bases, the J end lost 1 base, and 8 bases lay between the germline ends. Looked up from germline, CDR1 is SGHTA and CDR2 is FQGNSA. CDR3 coding DNA: TGTGCCAGCAGCGCCAGACGGAACACTGAAGCTTTCTTT. It codes for CASSARRNTEAFF.

This rearrangement joins TRBV7-9 to TRBJ2-1; TRBD2 matches at 7 bases. Unmatched junction bases numbered 13, after V lost 5 bases and J lost 3 bases. CDR1 and CDR2 (germline): SEHNR, FQNEAQ (reference sequence). This CDR3 region has 17 residues. CDR3 nucleotides: TGTGCCAGCAGCGACACCGGGACTATCCCTATCTACAATGAGCAGTTCTTC. This sequence encodes CASSDTGTIPIYNEQFF. The full variable domain, completed using reference TRBV7-9 and TRBJ2-1, is DTGVSQNPRHKITKRGQNVTFRCDPISEHNRLYWYRQTLGQGPEFLTYFQNEAQLEKSRLLSDRFSAERPKGSFSTLEIQRTEQGDSAMYLCASSDTGTIPIYNEQFFGPGTRLTVL.

The chain employs TRBV2 and TRBJ2-7, with TRBD2 identical over 12 bases. In germline, CDR1 is SNHLY, CDR2 FYNNEI. Trimming at V came to 2 bases and at J to 6 bases, leaving 5 bases not matched to a gene. The CDR3 spans 15 residues. The CDR3 loop reads CASSETLAGGREQYF. In DNA form, the CDR3 reads TGTGCCAGCAGTGAAACCCTAGCGGGAGGGCGCGAGCAGTACTTC.

The genes are TRBV5-6 and TRBJ2-5; D is perhaps TRBD1 or TRBD2 (5 bases each). Germline CDR1 and CDR2: SGHDT and YYEEEE. The CDR3 totals 13 residues. With 3 bases removed from V and 1 base from J, the gap between germline ends came to 7 bases. CDR3 in amino acids: CASSWDGQETQYF. The DNA for the CDR3 is TGTGCCAGCAGCTGGGACGGCCAAGAGACCCAGTACTTC. The full variable domain, rest sourced from reference TRBV5-6 and TRBJ2-5, is DAGVTQSPTHLIKTRGQQVTLRCSPKSGHDTVSWYQQALGQGPQFIFQYYEEEERQRGNFPDRFSGHQFPNYSSELNVNALLLGDSALYLCASSWDGQETQYFGPGTRLLVL.

This chain uses TRBV19 with TRBJ2-7, with D possibly being TRBD1 (5 bases). Trimming cost V 4 bases and J 1 base, with 8 bases left between them. Germline loops: CDR1 LNHDA, CDR2 SQIVND (reference sequence). CDR3 length: 13 residues. CDR3 protein: CASSKDRSYEQYF. The CDR3 DNA sequence: TGTGCCAGTAGTAAAGACAGATCCTACGAGCAGTACTTC.

The gene calls are TRBV19 and TRBJ1-1; D not certain. The germline gives CDR1 LNHDA, CDR2 SQIVND (reference sequence). CDR3 size: 15 residues. V dropped 3 bases and J dropped 2 bases, with 13 bases sitting between them. The CDR3 DNA sequence: TGTGCCAGTAGTATCTGGGGATCCCAAAACACTGAAGCTTTCTTT. Its translation: CASSIWGSQNTEAFF. Filled out from reference TRBV19 and TRBJ1-1, the complete variable domain reads DGGITQSPKYLFRKEGQNVTLSCEQNLNHDAMYWYRQDPGQGLRLIYYSQIVNDFQKGDIAEGYSVSREKKESFPLTVTSAQKNPTAFYLCASSIWGSQNTEAFFGQGTRLTVV.

The rearrangement uses TRBV6-1 and TRBJ1-4; D is possibly TRBD1 (5 bases). V shed 4 bases and J shed 4 bases, with 10 bases lying between them. Per the germline V gene, CDR1 is MNHNS and CDR2 is SASEGT. This CDR3 region has 14 residues. This CDR3 reads CASSGGGVNEKLFF. In DNA form, the CDR3 reads TGTGCCAGCAGTGGGGGAGGGGTTAATGAAAAACTGTTTTTT.

This chain joins TRBV5-1 and TRBJ1-4; TRBD1 agrees at 8 bases. This CDR3 is built from 14 residues. The germline CDR1 and CDR2 sequences are SGHRS and YFSETQ. Losses at the gene ends were 3 bases for V and 7 bases for J; bases not matched to a gene: 5. CDR3 loop: CASSSQGVGEKLFF. For the CDR3, the DNA is TGCGCCAGCAGCTCACAGGGGGTGGGTGAAAAACTGTTTTTT.

This chain uses TRBV11-2 with TRBJ1-1, with TRBD1 as a possible D gene (5 bases). The CDR3 is 16 residues long. V was cut by 5 bases and J by 0 bases, with 16 bases left in between. Germline V gives CDR1 SGHAT, CDR2 FQNNGV. DNA of the CDR3: TGTGCCAGCAGCCTAATGGGCGGGGCCCTGAACACTGAAGCTTTCTTT. Encoded protein: CASSLMGGALNTEAFF. The full variable domain, completed using reference TRBV11-2 and TRBJ1-1, is EAGVAQSPRYKIIEKRQSVAFWCNPISGHATLYWYQQILGQGPKLLIQFQNNGVVDDSQLPKDRFSAERLKGVDSTLKIQPAKLEDSAVYLCASSLMGGALNTEAFFGQGTRLTVV.

J is TRBJ2-3 and V is TRBV10-1; D might be TRBD2 (5 bases). The V and J ends lost 6 bases and 2 bases respectively, with 9 bases between them. In germline, CDR1 is WNHNN, CDR2 SYGVQD (reference sequence). CDR3 size: 13 residues. The CDR3 reads CASREALTDTQYF. The CDR3 DNA reads TGCGCCAGCAGGGAGGCACTCACAGATACGCAGTATTTT.

In this sample, this clone turned up once. The CDR3 nucleotides are TGTGCCAGCAGCTTGGAGGGGTCCGAACAGCCCCAGCATTTT. Protein: CASSLEGSEQPQHF. V gene TRBV5-5 combines with J gene TRBJ1-5, with a possible D match to TRBD1 (5 bases). V was clipped by 0 bases and J by 7 bases, with 11 bases between them. This CDR3 comprises 14 residues. Germline V CDR1 and CDR2: SGHKS, YYEKEE (reference sequence).